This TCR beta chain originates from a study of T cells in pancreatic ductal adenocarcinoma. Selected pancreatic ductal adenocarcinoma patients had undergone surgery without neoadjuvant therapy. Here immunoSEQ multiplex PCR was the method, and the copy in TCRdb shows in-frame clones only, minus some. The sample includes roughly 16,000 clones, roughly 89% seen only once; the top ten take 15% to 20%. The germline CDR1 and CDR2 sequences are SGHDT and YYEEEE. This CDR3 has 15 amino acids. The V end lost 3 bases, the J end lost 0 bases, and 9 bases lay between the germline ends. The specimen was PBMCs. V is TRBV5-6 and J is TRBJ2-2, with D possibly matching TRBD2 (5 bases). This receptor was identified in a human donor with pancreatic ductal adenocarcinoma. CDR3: CASSYSGTNTGELFF. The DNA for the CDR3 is TGTGCCAGCAGCTATTCCGGGACGAACACCGGGGAGCTGTTTTTT.